This T cell receptor (beta chain) appears in the sequencing data of a study of T-cell reconstitution after alpha-beta-depleted transplantation in children. Study-level points and caveats: The high TCRbeta diversity at day 60 in some patients came from surviving recipient T cells and thymic progenitors.

In its sample, this clonotype was seen many times. What it recognizes is unknown. Using unique molecular identifiers, the investigators prepared the TCRbeta library. TCRdb reprocessed the PCR reads with MiXCR, giving one entry per CDR3 protein. Of roughly 500,000 distinct CDR3 sequences in the sample, over 9.5% were seen once. This CDR3 is built from 14 residues. The germline V and J ends were trimmed by 3 bases and 4 bases, with 11 bases remaining between them. Per the germline V gene, CDR1 is MGHRA and CDR2 is YSYEKL. The starting material was PBMCs, obtained before TCRalphabeta/CD19-depleted stem cell transplant. This rearrangement joins TRBV4-1 to TRBJ2-3, with unresolved D. This receptor was taken from a child aged 2 to 10 with inherited bone marrow failure, due to receive a stem cell transplant. The CDR3 coding sequence is TGCGCCAGCAGCCAGCCGGGCCAGGCAGATACGCAGTATTTT. It codes for CASSQPGQADTQYF.